The 15 T cell receptor beta chains presented below share a single source sample, sequenced in a study of technical replicates of blood from a few donors (dated by TCRdb to between 2016 and 2019). The library was generated by the immunoSEQ multiplex PCR assay. The immuneACCESS repertoire file appears here via TCRdb, limited to in-frame rearrangements. These files lack a portion of the clones; in checked studies, under half of the deficit traces to unresolved V genes, and the cause of the others is not known. The sample profile shows about 70,000 clones; around 97% of them were found once. The ten biggest clones cover approximately 0.21% of the sample. Sequencing was carried out using T cells isolated from PBMCs. The source of these receptors is a human donor in good health.

The genes are TRBV6-6 and TRBJ1-2, with TRBD1 as a possible D gene (6 bases). The CDR3 is made up of 14 amino acids. Germline V gene sequence: CDR1 MNHNY, CDR2 SVGAGI (reference sequence). Between the trimmed V and J ends, which lost 6 bases and 6 bases, there was a span of 17 bases. The CDR3 DNA follows: TGTGCCAGCAGACCCGACAGGTTATTCGATGGCTACACCTTC. Amino acids: CASRPDRLFDGYTF.

The J gene is TRBJ2-5, the V gene TRBV28, with 7 bases aligning to TRBD2. Looked up from germline, CDR1 is MDHEN and CDR2 is SYDVKM. With 2 bases clipped from V and 5 bases from J, the junction kept 8 bases outside the gene matches. This CDR3 spans 15 amino acids. The CDR3 spells CASSLTFGGSETQYF. CDR3 DNA: TGTGCCAGCAGTTTAACGTTTGGCGGGAGTGAGACCCAGTACTTC.

The V call is TRBV5-1, the J call TRBJ1-1; D gene unclear. CDR1 SGHRS and CDR2 YFSETQ come from the germline V gene. Trimming cost V 2 bases and J 1 base, with 6 bases left between them. CDR3 length: 13 amino acids. Here the CDR3 DNA reads TGCGCCAGCAGCTTTACAAGGAACACTGAAGCTTTCTTT. Amino acids: CASSFTRNTEAFF. The full variable domain, its missing parts supplied by reference TRBV5-1 and TRBJ1-1, is KAGVTQTPRYLIKTRGQQVTLSCSPISGHRSVSWYQQTPGQGLQFLFEYFSETQRNKGNFPGRFSGRQFSNSRSEMNVSTLELGDSALYLCASSFTRNTEAFFGQGTRLTVV.

V and J are TRBV29-1 and TRBJ2-1; TRBD1 matches 9 bases. After removal of 7 bases from V and 8 bases from J, the junction contained 12 bases not matched to a gene. The length of the CDR3 is 14 residues. Germline loops: CDR1 SQVTM, CDR2 ANQGSEA. CDR3 DNA: TGCAGCGCCCCACAGGGGGCTCTAAGCGATGAGCAGTTCTTC. Encoded protein: CSAPQGALSDEQFF.

The genes are TRBV6-5 and TRBJ2-7; TRBD1 matches 8 bases. The CDR3 has 13 residues. V lost 7 bases to trimming and J lost 2 bases; unmatched junction nucleotides: 4. Looked up from germline, CDR1 is MNHEY and CDR2 is SVGAGI. The CDR3 sequence: CASKRTGTYEQYF. CDR3 nucleotide sequence: TGTGCCAGCAAAAGGACAGGGACCTACGAGCAGTACTTC.

The CDR3 loop reads CTSSQDRKQGGTNEKLFF. The CDR3 DNA follows: TGCACCAGCAGCCAAGATCGTAAACAGGGTGGAACTAATGAAAAACTGTTTTTT. The rearrangement joins TRBV1 to TRBJ1-4; the table gives TRBD1 as D, unverified against the DNA. TRBV1 is annotated as a pseudogene. The CDR3 consists of 18 residues.

This clone appeared once. This rearrangement joins TRBV11-2 to TRBJ1-6; D is perhaps TRBD1 (6 bases). The V gene lost 0 bases and the J gene lost 11 bases, with 17 bases spanning the gap. The CDR3 totals 16 residues. In germline, CDR1 is SGHAT, CDR2 FQNNGV. The CDR3 protein is CASSLDRVRGRAPLHF. The CDR3 coding sequence is TGTGCCAGCAGCTTAGATCGGGTCAGGGGTAGGGCACCCCTCCACTTT.

The chain recombines TRBV5-5 with TRBJ1-2, with D uncertain. V shed 2 bases and J shed 1 base, with 18 bases lying between them. Germline CDR1 SGHKS, CDR2 YYEKEE (reference sequence). CDR3 length equals 17 residues. In DNA form, the CDR3 reads TGTGCCAGCAGCTTTGGTGGCGGTTTTAGGAATAACTATGGCTACACCTTC. Its protein is CASSFGGGFRNNYGYTF.

The DNA of the CDR3 is TGTGCCAGCAAAGGACAGGGGGCGGTCGGCACTGAAGCTTTCTTT. It codes for CASKGQGAVGTEAFF. J is TRBJ1-1 and V is TRBV27; TRBD1 matches at 11 bases. Germline-derived CDR1 and CDR2 are MNHEY and SMNVEV (reference sequence). This CDR3 is 15 amino acids long. The trim removed 7 bases at V and 4 bases at J, leaving 8 bases unmatched.

This clone has just one count. The J gene is TRBJ1-1, the V gene TRBV11-2; D gene ambiguous. The V end was cut by 1 base, the J end by 8 bases, with 8 bases between. Germline lookup yields CDR1 SGHAT and CDR2 FQNNGV. The CDR3 sequence is 12 residues long. The CDR3 DNA reads as TGTGCCAGCAGCTTAGCCAGGCACGAAGCTTTCTTT. Its protein is CASSLARHEAFF.

The chain recombines TRBV5-4 with TRBJ2-3; 10 bases are shared with TRBD2. Germline values: CDR1 SGHNT, CDR2 YYREEE (reference sequence). V gave up 2 bases and J gave up 2 bases; unmatched junction bases: 2. This CDR3 comprises 15 residues. CDR3: CASSFLAGDTDTQYF. The CDR3 coding sequence is TGTGCCAGCAGCTTCCTAGCGGGAGACACAGATACGCAGTATTTT.

This chain uses TRBV14 with TRBJ2-7; TRBD2 matches 10 bases. CDR1 and CDR2 (germline): SGHDN, FVKESK. J gave up 1 base and V 3 bases, and 9 bases lay outside the gene matches. The CDR3 extends over 17 amino acids. The CDR3 sequence is CASSQVELAGSSYEQYF. CDR3 nucleotide sequence: TGTGCCAGCAGCCAGGTAGAACTAGCGGGGTCTTCCTACGAGCAGTACTTC. Drawing the rest from reference TRBV14 and TRBJ2-7, the complete variable domain is EAGVTQFPSHSVIEKGQTVTLRCDPISGHDNLYWYRRVMGKEIKFLLHFVKESKQDESGMPNNRFLAERTGGTYSTLKVQPAELEDSGVYFCASSQVELAGSSYEQYFGPGTRLTVT.

The chain combines TRBV13 with TRBJ2-7, with D perhaps matching TRBD1 (6 bases). The CDR3 sequence is 15 residues long. Looked up from germline, CDR1 is PRHDT and CDR2 is FYEKMQ (reference sequence). The germline V and J ends were trimmed by 5 bases and 3 bases, with 17 bases remaining between them. CDR3 coding DNA: TGTGCCAGCAGCCTCTCCGGGACAAGGGGCTACGAGCAGTACTTC. This encodes CASSLSGTRGYEQYF.

This sequence joins TRBV4-1 and TRBJ2-7, with a tentative D call TRBD2 (5 bases). Trimming shortened V by 2 bases and J by 3 bases, and 14 bases separated the two germline ends. CDR3 length: 15 amino acids. The germline V gene encodes CDR1 MGHRA and CDR2 YSYEKL. CDR3 in amino acids: CASSQTGSDVYEQYF. CDR3 nucleotide sequence: TGCGCCAGCAGCCAAACGGGGTCGGATGTCTACGAGCAGTACTTC.

The CDR3 nucleotides are TGCGCCAGCAGCCGCGACAGGGAGGCAGATACGCAGTATTTT. It yields the protein CASSRDREADTQYF. The J gene is TRBJ2-3, the V gene TRBV10-1; perhaps TRBD1 as D (7 bases). V was shortened by 6 bases and J by 4 bases, with 14 bases between the two germline ends. The germline V gene has CDR1 WNHNN and CDR2 SYGVQD (reference sequence). This CDR3 is 14 amino acids long.